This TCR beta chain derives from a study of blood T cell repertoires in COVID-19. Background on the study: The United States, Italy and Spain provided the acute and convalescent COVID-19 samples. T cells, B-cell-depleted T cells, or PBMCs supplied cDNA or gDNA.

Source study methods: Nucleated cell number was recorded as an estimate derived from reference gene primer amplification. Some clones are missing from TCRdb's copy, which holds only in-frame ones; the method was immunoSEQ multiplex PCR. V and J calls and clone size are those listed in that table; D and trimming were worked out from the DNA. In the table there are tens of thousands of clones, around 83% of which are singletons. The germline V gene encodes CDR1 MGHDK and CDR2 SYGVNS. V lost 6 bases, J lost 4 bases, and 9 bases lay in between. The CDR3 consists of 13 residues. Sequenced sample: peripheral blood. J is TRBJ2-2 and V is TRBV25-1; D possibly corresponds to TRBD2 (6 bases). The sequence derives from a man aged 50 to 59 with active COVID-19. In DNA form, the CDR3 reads TGTGCCAGCAGGACTAGTTCCACCGGGGAGCTGTTTTTT. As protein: CASRTSSTGELFF.